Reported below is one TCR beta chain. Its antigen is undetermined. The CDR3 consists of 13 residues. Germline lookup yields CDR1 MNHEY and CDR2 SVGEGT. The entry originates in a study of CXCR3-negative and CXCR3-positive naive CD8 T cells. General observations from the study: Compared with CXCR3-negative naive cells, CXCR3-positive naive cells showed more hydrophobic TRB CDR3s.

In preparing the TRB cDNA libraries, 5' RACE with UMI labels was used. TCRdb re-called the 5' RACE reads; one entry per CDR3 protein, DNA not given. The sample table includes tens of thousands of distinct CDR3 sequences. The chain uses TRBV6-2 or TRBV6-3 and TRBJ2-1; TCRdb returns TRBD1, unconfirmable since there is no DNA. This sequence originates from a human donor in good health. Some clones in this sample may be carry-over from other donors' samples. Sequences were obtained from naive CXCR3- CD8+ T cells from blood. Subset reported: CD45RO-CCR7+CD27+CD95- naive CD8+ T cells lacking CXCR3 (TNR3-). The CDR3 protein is CASSPYLNNEQFF.